This T cell receptor beta chain was identified during a study of control samples from healthy donors and cancer patients. Sequencing used immunoSEQ multiplex PCR; TCRdb keeps in-frame clones, though not all of them. The sample includes approximately 90,000 clones, approximately 89% of them seen just once. This CDR3 spans 15 amino acids. Germline lookup yields CDR1 GTSNPN and CDR2 SVGIG (reference sequence). With 3 bases removed from V and 5 bases from J, the gap between germline ends came to 14 bases. The chain carries TRBV30 and TRBJ2-6; D may correspond to TRBD1 or TRBD2 (6 bases each). The sample comprised blood. This receptor was taken from a man aged 30 to 39 in good health. The DNA of the CDR3 is TGTGCCTGGAGCCGATTGGGGGGCCGGGCCAACGTCCTGACTTTC. Translated, it gives CAWSRLGGRANVLTF.